Reported below is one TCR beta chain. The authors' processing: From reference gene primer amplification, estimates of nucleated cell counts were derived. Using immunoSEQ multiplex PCR, the repertoire was profiled, and TCRdb retains in-frame clones only, with some absent. From that table come the V and J calls and clone size; the DNA was used to work out D and trimming. Among about 350,000 clones, about 90% were seen once, and the ten largest hold 0.9% to 1.2%. In germline, CDR1 is MNHEY, CDR2 SVGAGI. The CDR3 is 13 residues long. The junction had 1 base not matched to a gene; V was cut back by 4 bases and J by 3 bases. Grouping used clinical history reported by participants in a survey and questionnaire. This sample was included in a study of blood T cell repertoires in COVID-19. Background on the study: Some COVID-19 samples were acute and others convalescent; all came from the United States, Italy and Spain.

The clonotype was recovered from a woman aged 25 to 39 who had recovered from COVID-19. Sequences were obtained from PBMCs or T cells enriched from blood (not recorded which). The chain carries TRBV6-5 and TRBJ2-7; 9 bases are a match to TRBD2. CDR3 coding DNA: TGTGCCAGCAGTTCTAGCGGGGACTACGAGCAGTACTTC. Amino acid sequence: CASSSSGDYEQYF.